This paragraph covers one TCR beta chain sequence. Antigen specificity is unknown. The data derive from a study of radiotherapy plus CTLA-4 blockade in lung cancer. Turning to the study itself: Among enrolled patients, 15% to 20% responded and less than 40% achieved disease control.

There are 19 residues in the CDR3. CDR1 and CDR2 (germline): SGHVS, FQNEAQ. V lost 2 bases and J 7 bases, leaving 27 bases between the germline ends. TCRdb's table, derived via immunoSEQ multiplex PCR, lists solely in-frame clones and lacks some. The data contain about 51,000 clones, around 79% of them singletons. Study-wide results and caveats: In blood, early T cell clone dynamics reportedly predicted response best, together with interferon-beta. Once radiotherapy plus ipilimumab had been given, TCR clones derived from tumor expanded in blood.

Each patient with chemo-refractory metastatic non-small-cell lung cancer was treated with focal radiation plus CTLA-4 blockade using ipilimumab. This chain connects TRBV7-8 to TRBJ1-5; D is uncertain. The receptor comes from a human donor with non-small cell lung cancer who had a complete response to radiotherapy plus ipilimumab. Source: peripheral blood, taken from a patient treated with radiotherapy plus ipilimumab. The CDR3 sequence is CASSLSFLSLKVVGQPQHF. CDR3 nucleotide sequence: TGTGCCAGCAGCTTAAGTTTTTTGTCCTTGAAAGTCGTTGGCCAGCCCCAGCATTTT.